This T cell receptor (beta chain) was identified during a study of T cell repertoires in cytomegalovirus infection. Overall study: Newly reported HLA-C-restricted and thoroughly characterized HLA-B-restricted CMV epitopes were employed. Public TCR beta signatures indicated both CMV infection and matching HLA type. Study-level results: Identification of carriers of CMV plus the relevant HLA was achieved through cumulative public TCR beta family frequency. CMV-specific HLA-C-restricted TCR beta clonotypes dominated the ex vivo response.

MiXCR, applied by TCRdb to the reads, yields one record per CDR3 protein. The table includes about 100,000 distinct CDR3 sequences, around 40% detected once. This clonotype was counted only a few times. Its antigen is not known. The CDR3 sequence is 14 residues long. The J segment lost 4 bases and the V segment lost 5 bases, leaving 6 bases of the junction unmatched. Germline CDR1 is LNHDA and CDR2 is SQIVND (reference sequence). The chain combines TRBV19 with TRBJ1-1; TRBD1 matches at 8 bases. This sequence originates from a human donor in good health (CMV status not recorded). Some clones in this sample may be carry-over from other donors' samples. Sequences were derived from CD8+ T cells from cultured PBMCs, sampled from culture after CMV antigen stimulation. In DNA form, the CDR3 reads TGTGCCAGTAGTCCAGGGGGCTGGAGCACTGAAGCTTTCTTT. This encodes CASSPGGWSTEAFF.